This T cell receptor beta chain appears in the sequencing data of a study of siplizumab effects on memory and regulatory T cells. Findings and limits, study-wide: Fewer alloreactive sequences mapped to unstimulated CD4+ memory cells under siplizumab.

TCRdb keeps only in-frame clones here, not all; method: immunoSEQ multiplex PCR. The data hold around 26,000 clones, with approximately 82% observed a single time. About this clone itself: Its antigen is not known.

The CDR3 has 14 residues. Germline V gene data show CDR1 as SGDLS and CDR2 as YYNGEE. With 4 bases removed from V and 3 bases from J, the gap between germline ends came to 14 bases. The source is a human donor in good health. The material sequenced was memory CD4+ T cells sorted from blood. This chain connects TRBV9 to TRBJ2-7; D is perhaps TRBD1 or TRBD2 (5 bases each). The CDR3 protein is CASSPGTRVYEQYF. CDR3 DNA sequence: TGTGCCAGCAGCCCCGGGACGCGGGTCTACGAGCAGTACTTC.